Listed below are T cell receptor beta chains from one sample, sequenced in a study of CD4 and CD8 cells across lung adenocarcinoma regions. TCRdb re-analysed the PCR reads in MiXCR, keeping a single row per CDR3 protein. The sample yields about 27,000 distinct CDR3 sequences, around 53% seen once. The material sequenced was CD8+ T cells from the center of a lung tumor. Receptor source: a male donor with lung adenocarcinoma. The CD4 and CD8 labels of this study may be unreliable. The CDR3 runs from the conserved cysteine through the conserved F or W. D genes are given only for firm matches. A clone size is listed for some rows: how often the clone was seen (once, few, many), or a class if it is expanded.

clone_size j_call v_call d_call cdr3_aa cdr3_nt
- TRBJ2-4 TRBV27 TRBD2 CASSPLAGKDIQYF TGTGCCAGCAGTCCCCTAGCGGGCAAAGATATTCAGTACTTC
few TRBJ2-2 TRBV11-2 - CASSLEASGELFF TGTGCCAGCAGCTTAGAGGCGTCCGGGGAGCTGTTTTTT
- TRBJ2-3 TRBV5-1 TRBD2 CASSLVASGTNTDTQYF TGCGCCAGCAGCTTGGTTGCTAGCGGGACCAACACAGATACGCAGTATTTT
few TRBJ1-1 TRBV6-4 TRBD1 CASSEYRDRQTRNTEAFF TGTGCCAGCAGCGAGTACCGGGACAGACAAACGAGGAACACTGAAGCTTTCTTT
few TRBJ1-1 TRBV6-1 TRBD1 CASRFRDRDPEAFF TGTGCCAGCAGATTCCGGGACAGGGATCCTGAAGCTTTCTTT
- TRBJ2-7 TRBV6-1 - CASSARLGAEDMQYF TGTGCCAGCAGTGCGCGACTGGGAGCCGAAGACATGCAGTACTTC
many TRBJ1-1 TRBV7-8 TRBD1 CASSPSLDRDAFF TGTGCCAGCAGCCCAAGTCTGGACAGGGATGCTTTCTTT
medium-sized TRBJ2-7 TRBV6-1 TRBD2 CASFLAGNSYEQYF TGTGCCAGTTTCTTAGCGGGAAACTCCTACGAGCAGTACTTC
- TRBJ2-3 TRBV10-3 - CAITPDNEGDTQYF TGTGCCATCACCCCAGATAATGAGGGAGATACGCAGTATTTT
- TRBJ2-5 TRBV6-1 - CACRGAGGGDQETQYF TGTGCCTGCAGGGGAGCCGGGGGCGGGGACCAAGAGACCCAGTACTTC
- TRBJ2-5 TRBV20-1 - CSASGGRETQYF TGCAGTGCTAGCGGGGGCAGAGAGACCCAGTACTTC
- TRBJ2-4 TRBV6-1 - CASSEAGMWVENTQYF TGTGCCAGCAGTGAAGCGGGGATGTGGGTTGAGAACACTCAGTACTTC
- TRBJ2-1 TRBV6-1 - CASGEAYNEQFF TGTGCCTCCGGGGAGGCCTACAATGAGCAGTTCTTC
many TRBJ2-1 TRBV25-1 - CASSEHQTHEQFF TGTGCCAGCAGTGAACACCAGACCCATGAGCAGTTCTTC
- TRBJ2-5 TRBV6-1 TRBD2 CASSVMTSGQETQYF TGTGCCAGCAGCGTAATGACTAGCGGGCAAGAGACCCAGTACTTC
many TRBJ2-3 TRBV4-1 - CASSQGASETGDTQYF TGCGCCAGCAGCCAAGGGGCTAGCGAGACGGGAGATACGCAGTATTTT
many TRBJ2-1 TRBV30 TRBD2 CAWKYGGSRDEQFF TGTGCCTGGAAATACGGCGGGAGTAGGGATGAGCAGTTCTTC
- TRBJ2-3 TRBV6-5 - CASSYSALCGTDIQYF TGTGCGAGCAGTTACTCGGCGCTGTGCGGCACAGATATTCAGTATTTC
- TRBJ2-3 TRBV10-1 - CASTDRRAKDTQYF TGCGCCAGCACGGACCGACGTGCCAAAGATACGCAGTACTTT
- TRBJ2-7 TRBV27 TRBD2 CASSLRLAGYEQYF TGTGCCAGCAGTTTACGACTAGCGGGCTACGAGCAGTACTTC
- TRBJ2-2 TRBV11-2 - CASSLLIGAGELFF TGTGCCAGCAGCTTACTTATCGGGGCCGGGGAGCTGTTTTTT
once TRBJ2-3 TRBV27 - CASVLGRRAKDTQYF TGTGCCAGCGTTTTAGGGCGACGAGCCAAAGATACTCAGTATTTT
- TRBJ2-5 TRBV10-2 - CAGLGVWDQETQYF TGTGCGGGGCTCGGGGTGTGGGACCAAGAGACCCAGTACTTC
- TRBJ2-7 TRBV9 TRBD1 CASSGRQGHNEQYF TGTGCCAGCAGCGGGAGACAGGGCCACAACGAGCAGTACTTC
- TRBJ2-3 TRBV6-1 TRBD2 CASSPSGEGATDTQYF TGTGCCAGCAGCCCATCGGGGGAGGGAGCCACAGATACTCAGTACTTT
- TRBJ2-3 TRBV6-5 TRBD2 CASSYGGGGVGSTDTQYF TGTGCCAGCAGTTACGGGGGGGGGGGTGTGGGGAGCACAGATACGCAGTATTTT
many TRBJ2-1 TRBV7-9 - CASSLEGNEQFF TGTGCCAGCAGCTTAGAAGGTAATGAGCAGTTCTTC
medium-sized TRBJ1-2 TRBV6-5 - CASSYSWLRGRNNYGYTF TGTGCCAGCAGTTACTCGTGGCTCCGGGGGCGGAACAACTATGGCTACACCTTC
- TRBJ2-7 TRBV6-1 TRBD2 CASSKTSGGAVYEQYF TGTGCCAGCAGTAAAACTAGCGGGGGGGCCGTTTACGAGCAGTACTTC
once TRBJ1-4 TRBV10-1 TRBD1 CASSESRTGGLGEKLFF TGCGCCAGCAGTGAGTCACGGACAGGGGGCTTGGGTGAAAAACTGTTTTTT
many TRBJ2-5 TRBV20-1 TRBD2 CSAQRASGRTYQETQYF TGCAGTGCCCAGAGGGCTAGCGGGAGGACTTATCAAGAGACCCAGTACTTC
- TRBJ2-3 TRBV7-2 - CASSLGAGGSGTDTQYF TGTGCCAGCAGCTTGGGGGCCGGAGGCAGTGGCACAGATACGCAGTATTTT
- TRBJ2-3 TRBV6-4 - CARGDAGLDKDTQYF TGTGCCAGGGGTGACGCGGGTCTAGACAAAGATACGCAGTATTTC
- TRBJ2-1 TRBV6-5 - CASSYSISLSSYNEQFF TGTGCCAGCAGTTACTCGATTTCCTTGAGCTCCTACAATGAGCAGTTCTTC
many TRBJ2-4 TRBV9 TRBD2 CASSVAPGGSGIQYF TGTGCCAGCAGCGTAGCTCCTGGCGGGAGTGGCATTCAGTACTTC
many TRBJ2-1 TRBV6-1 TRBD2 CASRRLAGGGNEQFF TGTGCCAGCAGGAGACTAGCGGGAGGTGGAAATGAGCAGTTCTTC
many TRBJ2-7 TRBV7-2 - CASSLAGASSYEQYF TGTGCCAGCAGCTTAGCGGGAGCGAGCTCCTACGAGCAGTACTTC
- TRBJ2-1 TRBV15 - CATSRGTRNEQFF TGTGCCACCAGCAGAGGGACTCGGAATGAGCAGTTCTTC
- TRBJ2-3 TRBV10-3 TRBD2 CAISVPLTTGGRAKDTQYF TGTGCCATCAGTGTACCCCTGACCACGGGGGGGAGGGCCAAGGATACTCAGTATTTC
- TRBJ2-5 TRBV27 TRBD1 CASSLHRGRGETQYF TGTGCCAGCAGTTTACACAGGGGCCGAGGGGAGACCCAGTACTTC
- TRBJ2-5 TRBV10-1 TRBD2 CAGSGSRDKETQYF TGCGCGGGGAGCGGGAGCCGTGACAAAGAGACGCAGTACTTT
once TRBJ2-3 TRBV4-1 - CASSPGPRATNTQYF TGCGCCAGCAGCCCGGGGCCCCGGGCTACAAATACGCAGTATTTC
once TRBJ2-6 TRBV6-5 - CASSYLSSGANVLTF TGTGCCAGCAGTTACTTGAGCTCTGGGGCCAACGTCCTGACTTTC
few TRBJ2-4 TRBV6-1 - CASSEAGLGVRDIQYF TGTGCCAGCAGTGAAGCGGGGCTGGGGGTTAGGGACATTCAGTACTTC
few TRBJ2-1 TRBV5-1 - CASSLGSGNEQFF TGCGCCAGCAGCTTGGGGTCTGGGAACGAGCAGTTCTTC
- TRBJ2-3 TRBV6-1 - CACTGAGRRDGDTQYF TGTGCCTGCACGGGGGCCGGGAGACGGGATGGAGATACGCAGTACTTT
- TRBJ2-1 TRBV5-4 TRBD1 CASSLAGTGYLGEQFF TGTGCCAGCAGCTTGGCGGGGACAGGGTACCTTGGGGAGCAGTTCTTC
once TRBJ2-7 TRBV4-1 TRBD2 CARGHGGGGPDTQYF TGCGCCAGGGGGCACGGGGGGGGTGGCCCAGATACGCAGTACTTC
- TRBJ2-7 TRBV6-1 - CASSRGMREQYF TGTGCCAGCAGCCGGGGAATGCGCGAGCAGTACTTC
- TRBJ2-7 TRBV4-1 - CASSRSLSYEQYF TGCGCCAGCAGCCGGAGCCTCTCCTACGAGCAGTACTTC
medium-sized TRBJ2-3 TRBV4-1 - CASSQEGVSTDTQYF TGCGCCAGCAGCCAAGAGGGCGTGAGCACAGATACGCAGTATTTT
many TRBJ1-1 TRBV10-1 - CASSERTGREAFF TGCGCCAGCAGTGAGAGGACGGGCAGGGAAGCTTTCTTT
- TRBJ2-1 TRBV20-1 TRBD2 CSATSDNGRNEQFF TGCAGTGCCACTAGCGATAACGGAAGGAATGAGCAGTTCTTC
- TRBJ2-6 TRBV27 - CASSLTGANVQTF TGTGCCAGCAGTTTGACCGGGGCCAACGTGCAGACCTTC
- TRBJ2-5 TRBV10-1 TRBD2 CASAGGGTQETQYF TGCGCCAGCGCTGGCGGGGGGACTCAAGAGACCCAGTACTTC